This TCR beta chain stems from a study of siplizumab effects on memory and regulatory T cells. The CDR3 spans 16 residues. The V gene end was trimmed by 0 bases and the J gene end by 8 bases; junction bases not matched to a gene: 6. Per germline, CDR1 KGHSY and CDR2 FQNENV. Sequencing was performed with immunoSEQ multiplex PCR; in TCRdb, only in-frame clones are kept and a portion is missing. The table includes 75,000 to 100,000 clones, approximately 93% detected once. Study-level points and caveats: Reactions containing siplizumab showed mappable alloreactive CD4+ clones averaging 68.8% Treg-derived, versus about 27% in controls. Memory cells seemed less diverse than naive T cells, which seemed major alloresponse contributors.

On this clone: Its specificity is not known.

The chain joins TRBV16 to TRBJ2-1; 11 nucleotides line up with TRBD2. The source is a human donor in good health. Sequencing input: non-Treg CD4+ T cells sorted from blood. CDR3 DNA sequence: TGTGCCAGCAGCCAATCCCTTAGCGGGAGGGCCGATGAGCAGTTCTTC. Amino acid sequence: CASSQSLSGRADEQFF.